This is a list of T cell receptor beta chains from one sample in a study of blood T cell repertoires in COVID-19. Profiled with immunoSEQ multiplex PCR; TCRdb holds only in-frame clones, not every one. Of some 670,000 clones listed, around 89% were seen once; the top ten hold approximately 0.3%. The sequencing sample was made of peripheral blood. The receptors were gathered from a woman aged 18-29 years with acute or convalescent COVID-19. Each CDR3 is given with its conserved first and last residue. D genes are given only for firm matches. Size tells how often a clone was seen (once, few, many) or the class of an expanded clone, and some rows leave it out.

cdr3_aa	cdr3_nt	j_call	clone_size	v_call	d_call
CASSDRGTNYGYTF	TGTGCCAGCAGTGATAGGGGCACGAACTATGGCTACACCTTC	TRBJ1-2	.	TRBV6-1	.
CASSEEGTGYNEQFF	TGTGCCAGCAGTGAAGAGGGGACAGGTTACAATGAGCAGTTCTTC	TRBJ2-1	.	TRBV6-1	TRBD1
CARGIEGGNQPQHF	TGTGCCAGGGGCATCGAGGGTGGCAATCAGCCCCAGCATTTT	TRBJ1-5	.	TRBV6-5	.
CASSPSRGTEAFF	TGTGCCAGCTCACCGTCCAGGGGGACTGAAGCTTTCTTT	TRBJ1-1	.	TRBV18	TRBD1
CASSALWGGSYEQYF	TGTGCCAGCAGCGCCCTATGGGGCGGTTCCTACGAGCAGTACTTC	TRBJ2-7	.	TRBV5-8	.
CASSLGGQGPYGYTF	TGTGCCAGCAGCTTAGGGGGACAGGGGCCCTATGGCTACACCTTC	TRBJ1-2	.	TRBV5-6	TRBD1
CASSLFASLGPYGYTF	TGTGCCAGCAGCTTATTTGCAAGTCTTGGGCCCTATGGCTACACCTTC	TRBJ1-2	.	TRBV5-6	.
CASSFGTGVTGELFF	TGTGCCAGCAGCTTCGGGACAGGGGTTACCGGGGAGCTGTTTTTT	TRBJ2-2	.	TRBV7-7	TRBD1
CATRAGGPDTGELFF	TGTGCCACCAGGGCGGGGGGGCCTGACACCGGGGAGCTGTTTTTT	TRBJ2-2	many	TRBV15	TRBD2
CATSDSGTGATYGYTF	TGTGCCACCAGTGACTCCGGGACAGGGGCTACCTATGGCTACACCTTC	TRBJ1-2	.	TRBV24-1	TRBD1
CASSSGQGHNSPLHF	TGCGCCAGCAGCTCTGGACAGGGGCATAATTCACCCCTCCACTTT	TRBJ1-6	once	TRBV5-1	TRBD1
CASGASGGWDEQFF	TGTGCTAGTGGTGCTAGCGGGGGATGGGATGAGCAGTTCTTC	TRBJ2-1	.	TRBV12-5	TRBD2
CASSESWHYAYGYTF	TGTGCCAGCAGTGAATCTTGGCACTATGCCTATGGCTACACCTTC	TRBJ1-2	.	TRBV6-1	.
CASAAWDRDTQYF	TGTGCCAGCGCGGCCTGGGACAGAGATACGCAGTATTTT	TRBJ2-3	.	TRBV7-9	TRBD1
CASSIVQGSNYGYTF	TGTGCCAGCAGTATCGTACAGGGTTCTAACTATGGCTACACCTTC	TRBJ1-2	.	TRBV6-5	.
CASSLESGHHNTEAFF	TGTGCCAGCAGCTTAGAGTCTGGGCACCATAACACTGAAGCTTTCTTT	TRBJ1-1	.	TRBV7-2	.
CASSTRQGPMNTEAFF	TGTGCCAGCAGCACGCGACAGGGTCCCATGAACACTGAAGCTTTCTTT	TRBJ1-1	.	TRBV21-1	.
CASTPYQTGKGSNTQYF	TGTGCCAGCACACCTTACCAGACAGGGAAAGGTTCGAATACGCAGTATTTT	TRBJ2-3	.	TRBV25-1	TRBD1
CASKEAGGNTIYF	TGTGCCAGCAAGGAGGCGGGAGGAAACACCATATATTTT	TRBJ1-3	.	TRBV28	.
CASSLREDTEAFF	TGTGCCAGCAGCTTGCGCGAAGACACTGAAGCTTTCTTT	TRBJ1-1	.	TRBV5-5	.
CASSRTERYTF	TGTGCCAGCAGCCGGACAGAGCGCTACACCTTC	TRBJ1-2	.	TRBV2	.
CASSQVVTGDYYGYTF	TGCGCCAGCAGCCAGGTAGTGACAGGGGATTACTATGGCTACACCTTC	TRBJ1-2	.	TRBV4-3	TRBD1
CAWSLAGLTDTQYF	TGTGCCTGGAGTCTAGCGGGGCTCACAGATACGCAGTATTTT	TRBJ2-3	.	TRBV30	TRBD2
CASSFSSNTEAFF	TGCGCCAGCTCCTTTAGTTCCAACACTGAAGCTTTCTTT	TRBJ1-1	once	TRBV5-1	.
CASSLRGDRAKNIQYF	TGTGCCAGTAGTCTCAGGGGGGACAGGGCCAAAAACATTCAGTACTTC	TRBJ2-4	.	TRBV19	TRBD1
CASSEASGDTDTQYF	TGTGCCAGCAGTGAGGCTAGCGGGGATACAGATACGCAGTATTTT	TRBJ2-3	.	TRBV6-4	TRBD2
CASSPSGSGYTF	TGTGCCAGCAGCCCCTCGGGTAGCGGCTACACCTTC	TRBJ1-2	.	TRBV9	.
CASSQGDEAFF	TGTGCCAGCAGTCAGGGTGATGAAGCTTTCTTT	TRBJ1-1	.	TRBV27	.
CASSYSSSGGANEQFF	TGTGCCAGCAGTTACTCGTCTAGCGGGGGGGCCAATGAGCAGTTCTTC	TRBJ2-1	.	TRBV6-2/TRBV6-3	TRBD2
CAWSVSYEQYF	TGTGCCTGGAGTGTGAGTTACGAGCAGTACTTC	TRBJ2-7	.	TRBV30	.
CASSLAVLAGSDTQYF	TGTGCCAGCAGCTTGGCCGTGCTAGCGGGGTCAGATACGCAGTATTTT	TRBJ2-3	.	TRBV5-6	TRBD2
CASSENWEGTEAFF	TGTGCCAGCAGCGAGAATTGGGAGGGCACTGAAGCTTTCTTT	TRBJ1-1	.	TRBV7-9	.
CASSLELHYEQYF	TGTGCCAGCAGCTTAGAACTGCACTACGAGCAGTACTTC	TRBJ2-7	.	TRBV7-9	.
CASSYERSRPGNTIYF	TGTGCCAGCAGTTACGAGAGGAGCCGACCTGGAAACACCATATATTTT	TRBJ1-3	.	TRBV6-2/TRBV6-3	.
CASSSIGTGYNEQFF	TGTGCCAGCAGCTCTATCGGGACAGGGTACAATGAGCAGTTCTTC	TRBJ2-1	.	TRBV13	TRBD1
CASSNWPGQAGKNIQYF	TGTGCCAGCAGCAATTGGCCGGGACAGGCCGGCAAAAACATTCAGTACTTC	TRBJ2-4	.	TRBV21-1	.
CASSYGSTSVAFF	TGTGCCAGCAGCTACGGGTCCACCTCCGTTGCTTTCTTT	TRBJ1-1	.	TRBV11-2	.
CASSFNYFGGRHEQFF	TGTGCCAGCAGTTTCAATTACTTCGGGGGGAGGCATGAGCAGTTCTTC	TRBJ2-1	.	TRBV27	TRBD2
CAIRQGQNTEAFF	TGTGCCATCAGACAGGGCCAGAACACTGAAGCTTTCTTT	TRBJ1-1	.	TRBV10-3	.
CASSPTPPNYGYTF	TGTGCCAGCAGCCCTACCCCTCCTAACTATGGCTACACCTTC	TRBJ1-2	.	TRBV7-9	.
CASSREGEWYEQYF	TGTGCCAGCAGCCGCGAAGGAGAGTGGTACGAGCAGTACTTC	TRBJ2-7	few	TRBV5-4	.